Listed below are T cell receptor beta chains from one sample, sequenced in a study of CD8+CD57+ T cells in acquired aplastic anemia. TCRdb called the reads again in MiXCR, with one record for every CDR3 protein. Counted here are approximately 80,000 distinct CDR3 sequences, 60% to 75% occurring once; the ten biggest clones make up roughly 80%. The specimen was sorted CD4+, CD8+, or CD8+CD57+ T cells (not recorded which) from PBMCs. These receptor sequences come from a human donor with aplastic anemia. Each CDR3 is given without its conserved first and last residue.

>TRBV7-9|TRBJ2-7
ASTQRDSYEQY
>TRBV7-9|TRBJ1-1
ASSRDREVTEAF
>TRBV19|TRBJ2-7
ASSILAGETYEQY
>TRBV7-9|TRBJ2-7
ASSRPDRLGG
>TRBV7-6|TRBJ2-1
ASSLQGYNEQF
>TRBV10-3|TRBJ1-6
AISEGQLPGDSPLH
>TRBV10-3|TRBJ1-3
AISEEEGSSGNTIY
>TRBV5-1|TRBJ2-3
ASSPGAGLAGDTQY
>TRBV7-2|TRBJ1-2
ASSLGVENYGYT
>TRBV9|TRBJ2-5
ASSTGTSGVETQY
>TRBV24-1|TRBJ2-7
ATSDRQGWEQY
>TRBV5-1|TRBJ2-7
ASSLVVGSWYEQY
>TRBV19|TRBJ1-1
AISVGQGQAF
>TRBV5-8|TRBJ1-6
ASSLGDSRNSPLH
>TRBV2|TRBJ1-1
ASSERRGYTEAF
>TRBV20-1|TRBJ2-5
SAGGEAQETQY
>TRBV24-1|TRBJ2-1
ATSDWDEQF
>TRBV19|TRBJ2-2
ASTLFANTGELF
>TRBV15|TRBJ2-1
ATSSGTGGSYEQF
>TRBV11-2|TRBJ1-1
ASSLYGGANTEAF
>TRBV2|TRBJ1-1
ASSLDTEAF
>TRBV15|TRBJ2-1
ATSRGTRHNEQF
>TRBV2|TRBJ2-3
AAGAGGLSTDTQY
>TRBV20-1|TRBJ1-6
SARGVPNSPLH
>TRBV11-2|TRBJ1-1
ASSLKRGAGTEAF
>TRBV4-2|TRBJ2-5
ASSQDRGDQY
>TRBV9|TRBJ2-5
ASSVGRVGTRAQY
>TRBV5-8|TRBJ1-2
ASSLVQPYGYT
>TRBV10-3|TRBJ1-6
ATRQGSDPPLH
>TRBV6-5|TRBJ2-2
ASSYSSGKNTGELF
>TRBV2|TRBJ1-1
ASRGQSNTEAF
>TRBV5-6|TRBJ1-5
ASSFPRRRNQPQH
>TRBV19|TRBJ1-2
ASSRDSNYGYT
>TRBV7-2|TRBJ2-7
ASSLDAYEQY
>TRBV5-1|TRBJ2-1
ASSLTPETRPDLNEQF
>TRBV30|TRBJ2-7
AWSVIQGDEQY
>TRBV10-3|TRBJ1-1
ATRSVKNYEAF
>TRBV20-1|TRBJ1-2
SARVVGGSGYT
>TRBV2|TRBJ2-5
ASGYSETQY
>TRBV7-6|TRBJ2-7
ASSFRDHEQY
>TRBV7-2|TRBJ2-5
ASSLGPQRETQY
>TRBV7-2|TRBJ2-5
ASSFGPQETQY
>TRBV14|TRBJ2-5
ASSQEVTQY
>TRBV29-1|TRBJ2-3
SVGPNRRDTQY
>TRBV19|TRBJ2-1
ASTRLAGEANEQF
>TRBV2|TRBJ1-5
ASSRSVSNQPQH
>TRBV20-1|TRBJ1-4
SARGFPPGDGEKLF
>TRBV6-4|TRBJ2-3
ASSGGQGGTDTQY
>TRBV29-1|TRBJ2-1
SVLSGRASYNEQF
>TRBV15|TRBJ2-1
ATSERTSGSSYNEQF
>TRBV15|TRBJ1-5
ATSYGSRQPQH
>TRBV29-1|TRBJ2-7
SVAEGTYEQY